Detailed here is one T cell receptor beta chain. Authors' analysis steps: Amplified reference gene primers provided the basis for estimating nucleated cell counts. Method: immunoSEQ multiplex PCR; TCRdb's copy keeps in-frame clones and lacks some. V, J and clone size derive from that table, while D and trimming were established from the DNA sequence. The top ten hold 7% of the sample, which has roughly 160,000 clones, roughly 86% seen once. Germline CDR1 SGHAT, CDR2 FQNNGV. V was trimmed by 2 bases and J by 7 bases, leaving 8 bases between them. This CDR3 region has 13 residues. The sample is drawn from a study of blood T cell repertoires in COVID-19. About the research overall: Italy, Spain and the United States were the sources of the convalescent and acute COVID-19 samples.

This TCR derives from a man over 45 with active or convalescent COVID-19. The V call is TRBV11-2, the J call TRBJ1-4; a weak D match, TRBD1 (5 bases). The source material was peripheral blood. CDR3 sequence reads: CASSLRRGEKLFF. CDR3 sequence (DNA): TGTGCCAGCAGCTTAAGGAGGGGTGAAAAACTGTTTTTT.